The text below deals with one T cell receptor (beta chain). The antigen remains unidentified. The CDR3 is made up of 13 amino acids. Germline lookup yields CDR1 SGHNT and CDR2 YENEEA. Trimming stripped 3 bases from V and 0 bases from J, with 6 bases between. The method was immunoSEQ multiplex PCR; TCRdb's version includes in-frame clones alone and lacks a portion of them. The sample lists tens of thousands of clones, approximately 89% seen once, with around 11% in the top ten. This sample was taken from a study of PD-1 blockade in classical Hodgkin lymphoma. Each patient experienced a relapse that followed autologous stem cell transplantation, and brentuximab vedotin exposure varied. Best responses included complete response and partial response; otherwise, the best response was progressive disease. Study findings and constraints: Newly diagnosed patients had baseline TCR diversity that was reportedly lower than that of healthy donors. Prior therapy or disease activity may underlie the repertoire differences, whose causes remain undefined. Newly diagnosed patients and complete responders had comparable diversity at baseline.

The starting material was peripheral blood mononuclear cells (PBMCs), obtained before the second cycle of nivolumab. This TCR derives from a human donor with classical Hodgkin lymphoma. The genes are TRBV11-3 and TRBJ2-7; D is unresolved. The CDR3 DNA follows: TGTGCCAGCAGCTTGAGCAACTCCTACGAGCAGTACTTC. This gives the protein CASSLSNSYEQYF.